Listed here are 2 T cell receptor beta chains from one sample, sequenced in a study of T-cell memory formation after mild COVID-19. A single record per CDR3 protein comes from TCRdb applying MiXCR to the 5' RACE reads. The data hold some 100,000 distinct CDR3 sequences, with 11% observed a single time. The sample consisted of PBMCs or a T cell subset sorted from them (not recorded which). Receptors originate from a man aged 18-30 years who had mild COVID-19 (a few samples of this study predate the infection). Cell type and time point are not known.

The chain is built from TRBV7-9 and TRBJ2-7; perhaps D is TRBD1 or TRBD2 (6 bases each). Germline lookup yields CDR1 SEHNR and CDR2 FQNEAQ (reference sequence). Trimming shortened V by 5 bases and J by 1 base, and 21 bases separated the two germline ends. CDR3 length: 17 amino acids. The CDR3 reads CASSPPGWRDNSYEQYF. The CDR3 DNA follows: TGTGCCAGCAGCCCCCCTGGGTGGAGGGACAATTCCTACGAGCAGTACTTC.

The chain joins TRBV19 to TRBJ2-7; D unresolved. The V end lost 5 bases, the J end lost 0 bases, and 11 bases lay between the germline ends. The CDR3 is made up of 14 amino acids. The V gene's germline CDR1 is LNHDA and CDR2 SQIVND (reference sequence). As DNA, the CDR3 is TGTGCCAGTAGTCTCACTTCAAGCTCCTACGAGCAGTACTTC. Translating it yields CASSLTSSSYEQYF.